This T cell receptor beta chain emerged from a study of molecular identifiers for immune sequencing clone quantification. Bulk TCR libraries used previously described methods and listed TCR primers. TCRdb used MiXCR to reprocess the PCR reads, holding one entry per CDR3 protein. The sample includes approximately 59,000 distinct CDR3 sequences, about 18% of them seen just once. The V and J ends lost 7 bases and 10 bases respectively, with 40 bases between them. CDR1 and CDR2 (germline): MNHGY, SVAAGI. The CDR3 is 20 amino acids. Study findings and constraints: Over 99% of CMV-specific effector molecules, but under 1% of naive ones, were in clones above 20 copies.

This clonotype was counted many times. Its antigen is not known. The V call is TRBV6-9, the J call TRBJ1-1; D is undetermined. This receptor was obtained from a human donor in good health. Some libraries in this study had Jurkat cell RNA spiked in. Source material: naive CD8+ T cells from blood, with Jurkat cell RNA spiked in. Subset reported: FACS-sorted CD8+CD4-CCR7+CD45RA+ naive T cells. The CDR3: CASKILVNSQHVGYGSTAFF. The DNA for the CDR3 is TGTGCCAGCAAGATCCTGGTGAACTCCCAACACGTGGGGTATGGCTCGACAGCTTTCTTT.